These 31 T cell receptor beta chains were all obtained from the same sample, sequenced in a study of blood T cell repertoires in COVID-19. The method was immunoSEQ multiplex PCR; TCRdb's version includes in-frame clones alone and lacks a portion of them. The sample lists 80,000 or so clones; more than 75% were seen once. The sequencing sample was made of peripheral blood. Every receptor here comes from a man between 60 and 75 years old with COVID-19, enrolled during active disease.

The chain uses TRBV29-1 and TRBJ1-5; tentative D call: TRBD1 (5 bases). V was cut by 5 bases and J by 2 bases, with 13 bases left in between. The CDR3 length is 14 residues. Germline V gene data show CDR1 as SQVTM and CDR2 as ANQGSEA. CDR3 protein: CSVNDQGGNQPQHF. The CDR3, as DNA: TGCAGCGTTAACGACCAGGGCGGCAATCAGCCCCAGCATTTT. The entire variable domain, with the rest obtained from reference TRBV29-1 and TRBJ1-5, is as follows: SAVISQKPSRDICQRGTSLTIQCQVDSQVTMMFWYRQQPGQSLTLIATANQGSEATYESGFVIDKFPISRPNLTFSTLTVSNMSPEDSSIYLCSVNDQGGNQPQHFGDGTRLSIL.

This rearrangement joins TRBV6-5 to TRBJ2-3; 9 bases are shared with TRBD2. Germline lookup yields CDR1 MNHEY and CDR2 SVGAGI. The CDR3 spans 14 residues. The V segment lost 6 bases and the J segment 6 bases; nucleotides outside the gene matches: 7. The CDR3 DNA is TGTGCCAGCAGAGCAGCGGGAGGAGCCGATACGCAGTATTTT. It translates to CASRAAGGADTQYF.

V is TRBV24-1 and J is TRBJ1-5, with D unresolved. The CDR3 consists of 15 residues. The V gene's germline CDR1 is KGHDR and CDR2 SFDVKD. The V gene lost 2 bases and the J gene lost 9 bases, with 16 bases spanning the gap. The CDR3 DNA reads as TGTGCCACCAGTGATTCCGGACTACCTTTGGCGCCCCAGCATTTT. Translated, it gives CATSDSGLPLAPQHF.

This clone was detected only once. CDR3 sequence: CASGGFNGGYTF. CDR3 in DNA: TGTGCCAGCGGAGGGTTCAACGGAGGCTACACCTTC. The rearrangement joins TRBV25-1 to TRBJ1-2; D call uncertain. The germline V and J ends were trimmed by 8 bases and 8 bases, with 15 bases remaining between them. This CDR3 has 12 amino acids. Germline V gene data show CDR1 as MGHDK and CDR2 as SYGVNS.

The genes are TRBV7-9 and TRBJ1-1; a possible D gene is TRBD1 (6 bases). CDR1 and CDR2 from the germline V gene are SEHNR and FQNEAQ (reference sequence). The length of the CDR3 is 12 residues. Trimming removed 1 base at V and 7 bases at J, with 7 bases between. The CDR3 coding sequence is TGTGCCAGCAGCTTAGAGGACAGTGAAGCTTTCTTT. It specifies CASSLEDSEAFF.

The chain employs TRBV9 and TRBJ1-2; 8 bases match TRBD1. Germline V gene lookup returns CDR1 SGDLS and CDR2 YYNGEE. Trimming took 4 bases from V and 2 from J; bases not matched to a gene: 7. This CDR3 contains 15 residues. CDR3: CASSTQGAQNYGYTF. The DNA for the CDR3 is TGTGCCAGCAGCACCCAGGGGGCGCAGAACTATGGCTACACCTTC.

The chain's CDR3 is CASSPTETYTGELFF. CDR3 DNA sequence: TGTGCCAGCTCACCGACAGAAACATACACCGGGGAGCTGTTTTTT. The chain employs TRBV18 and TRBJ2-2; TRBD1 might be the D (5 bases). The CDR3 has 15 residues. Germline CDR1 reads KGHSH; CDR2 reads LQKENI. The ends were cut back, 3 bases at V and 3 bases at J, with 11 bases in the middle.

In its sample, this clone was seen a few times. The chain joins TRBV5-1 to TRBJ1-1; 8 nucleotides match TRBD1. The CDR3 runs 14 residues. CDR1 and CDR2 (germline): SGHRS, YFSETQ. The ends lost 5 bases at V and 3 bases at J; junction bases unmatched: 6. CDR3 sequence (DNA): TGCGCCAGCAGTTCTCAGGGGGCCTACACTGAAGCTTTCTTT. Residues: CASSSQGAYTEAFF.

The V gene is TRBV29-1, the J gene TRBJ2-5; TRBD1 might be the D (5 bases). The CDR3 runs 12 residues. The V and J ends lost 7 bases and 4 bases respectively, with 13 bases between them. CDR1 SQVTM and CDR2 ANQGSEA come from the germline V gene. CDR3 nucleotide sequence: TGCAGCGAAGGGGTCTCGGGAGAGACCCAGTACTTC. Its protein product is CSEGVSGETQYF.

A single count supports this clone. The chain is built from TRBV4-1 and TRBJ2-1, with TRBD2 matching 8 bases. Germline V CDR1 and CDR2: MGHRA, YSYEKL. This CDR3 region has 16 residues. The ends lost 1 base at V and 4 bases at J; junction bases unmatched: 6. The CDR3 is CASSQGLSGGYNEQFF. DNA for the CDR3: TGCGCCAGCAGCCAAGGTTTATCGGGAGGGTACAATGAGCAGTTCTTC.

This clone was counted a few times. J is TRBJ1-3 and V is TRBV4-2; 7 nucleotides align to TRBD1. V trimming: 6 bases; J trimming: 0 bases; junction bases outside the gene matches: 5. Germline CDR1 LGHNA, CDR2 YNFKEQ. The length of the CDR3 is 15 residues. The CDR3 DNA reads TGTGCCAGCAGGGAGGGACAGAACTCTGGAAACACCATATATTTT. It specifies CASREGQNSGNTIYF.

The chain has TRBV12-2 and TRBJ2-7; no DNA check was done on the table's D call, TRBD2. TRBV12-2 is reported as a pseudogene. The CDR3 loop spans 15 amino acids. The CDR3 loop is CASRLILAGKDEQYF. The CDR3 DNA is TGTGCAAGTCGCCTAATACTAGCGGGAAAGGACGAGCAGTACTTC.

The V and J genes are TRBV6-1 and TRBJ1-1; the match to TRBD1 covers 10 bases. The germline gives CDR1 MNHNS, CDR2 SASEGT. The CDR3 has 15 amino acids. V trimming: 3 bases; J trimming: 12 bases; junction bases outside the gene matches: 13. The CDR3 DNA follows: TGTGCCAGCAGTGAGCTAAGACAGGGGGCAGGGGTGACTTTCTTT. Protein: CASSELRQGAGVTFF.

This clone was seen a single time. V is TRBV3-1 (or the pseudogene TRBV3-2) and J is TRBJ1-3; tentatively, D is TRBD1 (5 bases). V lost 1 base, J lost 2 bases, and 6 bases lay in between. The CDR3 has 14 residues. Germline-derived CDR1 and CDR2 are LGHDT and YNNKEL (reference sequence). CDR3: CASSQAGPGNTIYF. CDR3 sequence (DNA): TGTGCCAGCAGCCAAGCAGGGCCTGGAAACACCATATATTTT.

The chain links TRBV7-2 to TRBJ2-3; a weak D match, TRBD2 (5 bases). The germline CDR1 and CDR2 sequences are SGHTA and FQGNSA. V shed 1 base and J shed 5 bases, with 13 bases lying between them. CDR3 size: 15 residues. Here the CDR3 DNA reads TGTGCCAGCAGCTTAGAGGTGACGGGATTAGATACGCAGTATTTT. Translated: CASSLEVTGLDTQYF.

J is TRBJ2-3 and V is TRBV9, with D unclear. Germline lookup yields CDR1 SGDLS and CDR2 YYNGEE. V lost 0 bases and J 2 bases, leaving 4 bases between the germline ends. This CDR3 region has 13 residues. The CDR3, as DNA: TGTGCCAGCAGCGTAGACACCACAGATACGCAGTATTTT. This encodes CASSVDTTDTQYF.

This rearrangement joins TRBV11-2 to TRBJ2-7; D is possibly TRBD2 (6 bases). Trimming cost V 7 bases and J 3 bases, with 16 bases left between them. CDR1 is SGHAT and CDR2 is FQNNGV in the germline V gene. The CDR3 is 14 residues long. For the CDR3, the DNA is TGTGCCAGCAAGACTAGTCTAATGAACTACGAGCAGTACTTC. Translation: CASKTSLMNYEQYF.

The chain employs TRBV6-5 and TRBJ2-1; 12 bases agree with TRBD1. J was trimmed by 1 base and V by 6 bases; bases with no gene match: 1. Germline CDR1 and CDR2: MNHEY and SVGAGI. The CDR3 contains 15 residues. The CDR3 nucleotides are TGTGCCAGCAGGGGACAGGGGGCTTCCTACAATGAGCAGTTCTTC. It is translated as CASRGQGASYNEQFF.

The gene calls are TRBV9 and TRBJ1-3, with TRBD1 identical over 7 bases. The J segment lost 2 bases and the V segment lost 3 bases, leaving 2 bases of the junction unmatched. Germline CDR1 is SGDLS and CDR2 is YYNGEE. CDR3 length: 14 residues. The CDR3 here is CASSGQGTGNTIYF. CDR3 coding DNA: TGTGCCAGCAGCGGACAGGGCACTGGAAACACCATATATTTT. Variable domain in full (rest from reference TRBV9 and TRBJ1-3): DSGVTQTPKHLITATGQRVTLRCSPRSGDLSVYWYQQSLDQGLQFLIQYYNGEERAKGNILERFSAQQFPDLHSELNLSSLELGDSALYFCASSGQGTGNTIYFGEGSWLTVV.

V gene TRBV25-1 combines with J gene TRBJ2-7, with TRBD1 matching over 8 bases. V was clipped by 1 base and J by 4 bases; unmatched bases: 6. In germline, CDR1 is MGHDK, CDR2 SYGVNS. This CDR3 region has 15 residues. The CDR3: CASSESGTGPYEQYF. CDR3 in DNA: TGTGCCAGCAGTGAATCCGGGACAGGTCCTTACGAGCAGTACTTC.

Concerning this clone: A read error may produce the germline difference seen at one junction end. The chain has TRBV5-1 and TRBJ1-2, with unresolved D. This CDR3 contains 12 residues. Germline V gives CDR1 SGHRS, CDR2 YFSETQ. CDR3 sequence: CASSLEISELYF. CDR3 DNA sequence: TGCGCCAGCAGCTTGGAGATCTCGGAGCTCTACTTC.

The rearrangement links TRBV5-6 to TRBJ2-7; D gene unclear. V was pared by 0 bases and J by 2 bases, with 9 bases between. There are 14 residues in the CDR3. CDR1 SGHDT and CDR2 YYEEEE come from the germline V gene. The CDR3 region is CASSLGGDTYEQYF. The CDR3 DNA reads TGTGCCAGCAGCTTGGGAGGAGATACCTACGAGCAGTACTTC.

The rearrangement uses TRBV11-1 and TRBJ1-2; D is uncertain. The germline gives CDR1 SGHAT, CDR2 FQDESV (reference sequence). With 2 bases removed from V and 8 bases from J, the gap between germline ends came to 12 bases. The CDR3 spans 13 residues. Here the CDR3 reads CASSLRPREGYTF. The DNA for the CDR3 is TGTGCCAGCAGCTTACGCCCCCGGGAGGGCTACACCTTC.

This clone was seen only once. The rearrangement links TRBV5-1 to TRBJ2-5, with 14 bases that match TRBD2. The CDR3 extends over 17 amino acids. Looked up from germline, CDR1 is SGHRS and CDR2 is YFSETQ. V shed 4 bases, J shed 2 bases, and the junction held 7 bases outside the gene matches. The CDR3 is CASSRYGTSGSQETQYF. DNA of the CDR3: TGCGCCAGCAGCAGGTACGGGACTAGCGGGAGTCAAGAGACCCAGTACTTC.

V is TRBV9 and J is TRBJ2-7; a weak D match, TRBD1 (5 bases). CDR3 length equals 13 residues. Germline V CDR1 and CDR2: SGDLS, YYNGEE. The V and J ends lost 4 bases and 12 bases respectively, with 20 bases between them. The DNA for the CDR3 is TGTGCCAGCAGCCCATTACAGGACGAAATGCCGTACTTC. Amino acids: CASSPLQDEMPYF.

CDR3 in DNA: TGCGCCAGCAGCTTGGAGCGGGAGGCCGGGGAGCTGTTTTTT. Its protein product is CASSLEREAGELFF. This chain joins TRBV5-1 and TRBJ2-2, with 9 bases fitting TRBD2. J was trimmed by 6 bases and V by 0 bases; bases with no gene match: 0. Germline V CDR1 and CDR2: SGHRS, YFSETQ. The CDR3 has 14 amino acids.

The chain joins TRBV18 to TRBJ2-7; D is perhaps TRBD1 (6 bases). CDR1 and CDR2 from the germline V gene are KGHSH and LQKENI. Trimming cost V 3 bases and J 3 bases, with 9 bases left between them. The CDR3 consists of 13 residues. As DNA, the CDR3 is TGTGCCAGCTCACCGGGGGCGGTCTACGAGCAGTACTTC. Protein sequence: CASSPGAVYEQYF. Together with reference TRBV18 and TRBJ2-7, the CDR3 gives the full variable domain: NAGVMQNPRHLVRRRGQEARLRCSPMKGHSHVYWYRQLPEEGLKFMVYLQKENIIDESGMPKERFSAEFPKEGPSILRIQQVVRGDSAAYFCASSPGAVYEQYFGPGTRLTVT.

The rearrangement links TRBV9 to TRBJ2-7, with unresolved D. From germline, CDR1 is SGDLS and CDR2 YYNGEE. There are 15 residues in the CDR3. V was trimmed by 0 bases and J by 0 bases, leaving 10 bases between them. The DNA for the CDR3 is TGTGCCAGCAGCGTAGGGAGTAGCTCCTCCTACGAGCAGTACTTC. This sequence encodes CASSVGSSSSYEQYF.

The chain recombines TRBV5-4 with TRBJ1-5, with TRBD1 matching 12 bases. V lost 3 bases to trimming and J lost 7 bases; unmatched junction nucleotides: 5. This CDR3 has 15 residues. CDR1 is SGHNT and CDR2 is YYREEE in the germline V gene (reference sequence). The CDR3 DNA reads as TGTGCCAGCAGCTCCGGGACAGGGGGCGGACAGCCCCAGCATTTT. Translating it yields CASSSGTGGGQPQHF. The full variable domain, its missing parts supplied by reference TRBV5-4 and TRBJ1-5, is ETGVTQSPTHLIKTRGQQVTLRCSSQSGHNTVSWYQQALGQGPQFIFQYYREEENGRGNFPPRFSGLQFPNYSSELNVNALELDDSALYLCASSSGTGGGQPQHFGDGTRLSIL.

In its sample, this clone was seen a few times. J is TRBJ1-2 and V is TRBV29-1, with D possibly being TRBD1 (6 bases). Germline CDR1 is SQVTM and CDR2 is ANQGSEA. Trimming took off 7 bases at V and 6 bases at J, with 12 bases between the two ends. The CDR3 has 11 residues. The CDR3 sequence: CSAITGHGYTF. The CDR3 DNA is TGCAGCGCCATAACAGGGCATGGCTACACCTTC.

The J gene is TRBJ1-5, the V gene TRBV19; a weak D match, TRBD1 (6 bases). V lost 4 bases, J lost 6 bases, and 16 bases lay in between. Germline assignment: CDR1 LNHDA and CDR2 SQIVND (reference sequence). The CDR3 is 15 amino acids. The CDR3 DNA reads TGTGCCAGTAGTACCTTACAGGGTACGGGTCAGCCCCAGCATTTT. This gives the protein CASSTLQGTGQPQHF. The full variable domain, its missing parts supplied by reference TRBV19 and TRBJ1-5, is DGGITQSPKYLFRKEGQNVTLSCEQNLNHDAMYWYRQDPGQGLRLIYYSQIVNDFQKGDIAEGYSVSREKKESFPLTVTSAQKNPTAFYLCASSTLQGTGQPQHFGDGTRLSIL.